The 25 T cell receptor beta chains reported below all come from one sample, sequenced in a study of blood T cell repertoires in COVID-19. The table came from immunoSEQ multiplex PCR; TCRdb's copy has only in-frame clones and leaves some out. The sample has 200,000 to 250,000 clones, around nine tenths seen once. The sequenced sample consisted of peripheral blood. The receptors stem from a woman aged 55-69 years with acute or convalescent COVID-19.

This clone occurred once. The chain joins TRBV6-5 to TRBJ1-2; D might be TRBD1 (5 bases). Deletions cut 2 bases from V and 5 bases from J, with 12 bases between. The length of the CDR3 is 14 residues. Germline values: CDR1 MNHEY, CDR2 SVGAGI. The CDR3, as DNA: TGTGCCAGCAGTTACAGAGCAGGGAGGTATGGCTACACCTTC. It is translated as CASSYRAGRYGYTF.

This clone turned up a few times. V is TRBV2 and J is TRBJ2-2; tentatively, D is TRBD1 (5 bases). Trimming left V 8 bases short and J 1 base short, with 11 bases between. CDR3 length: 14 residues. The germline V gene has CDR1 SNHLY and CDR2 FYNNEI. CDR3 protein: CASRTFMNTGELFF. In nucleotides, the CDR3 is TGTGCCAGCCGGACATTCATGAACACCGGGGAGCTGTTTTTT.

This clone appeared once. The chain combines TRBV10-3 with TRBJ1-4, with 10 bases lining up with TRBD1. The V and J ends lost 4 bases and 8 bases, in that order; junction bases with no gene match: 7. The CDR3 is 15 residues long. The germline V gene encodes CDR1 ENHRY and CDR2 SYGVKD. The DNA for the CDR3 is TGTGCCATCAGTGGGGGACAGGGGCGGCAGGAAAAACTGTTTTTT. Its protein is CAISGGQGRQEKLFF.

This chain connects TRBV7-5 to TRBJ1-1; the table calls TRBD1, which could not be checked here. TRBV7-5 is an annotated pseudogene. The CDR3 is 15 residues long. The CDR3 loop reads CARSFDDSRCTEAFF. For the CDR3, the DNA is TGTGCCAGAAGCTTCGATGACAGTCGATGCACTGAAGCTTTCTTT.

The V gene is TRBV21-1, the J gene TRBJ1-2. TRBV21-1 is a recognized pseudogene. The CDR3 has 14 residues. The CDR3 nucleotides are TGTGCCAGCAGCAAAATTCCGGGATACTATGGCTACACCTTC. It translates to CASSKIPGYYGYTF.

The rearrangement joins TRBV5-1 to TRBJ1-1; TRBD1 aligns across 9 bases. This CDR3 contains 15 residues. Losses at the gene ends were 4 bases for V and 5 bases for J; bases not matched to a gene: 9. The germline CDR1 and CDR2 sequences are SGHRS and YFSETQ. CDR3 sequence: CASSGMTGGPTEAFF. The DNA of the CDR3 is TGCGCCAGCAGCGGAATGACAGGGGGGCCTACTGAAGCTTTCTTT.

The chain recombines TRBV27 with TRBJ1-6; D gene uncertain. CDR3 size: 14 residues. Per germline, CDR1 MNHEY and CDR2 SMNVEV (reference sequence). Trimming left V 3 bases short and J 7 bases short, with 10 bases between. CDR3 coding DNA: TGTGCCAGCAGTTTTGAGTTGGGCAATTCACCCCTCCACTTT. Its translation: CASSFELGNSPLHF.

J is TRBJ1-2 and V is TRBV28; 9 bases align to TRBD1. There are 12 residues in the CDR3. With V trimmed by 6 bases and J by 6 bases, 2 bases remained unmatched. Germline V gene lookup returns CDR1 MDHEN and CDR2 SYDVKM. The CDR3 is CASRTGGHGYTF. CDR3 coding DNA: TGTGCCAGCAGGACAGGGGGACATGGCTACACCTTC.

CDR3 DNA: TGTGCCAGCAGTTACCCCACGGGAATGCAATTGGAGACCCAGTACTTC. Its protein is CASSYPTGMQLETQYF. The chain carries TRBV6-6 and TRBJ2-5; D may be TRBD2 (5 bases). Germline V gene sequence: CDR1 MNHNY, CDR2 SVGAGI (reference sequence). The CDR3 covers 16 residues. V lost 2 bases and J 5 bases, leaving 18 bases between the germline ends.

The chain is built from TRBV5-5 and TRBJ1-2, with D perhaps TRBD1 (5 bases). The V end was cut by 9 bases, the J end by 5 bases, with 20 bases between. Per the germline V gene, CDR1 is SGHKS and CDR2 is YYEKEE (reference sequence). The CDR3 has 14 residues. For the CDR3, the DNA is TGTGCCACCCAGCTTCTGGCGGGACGTTATGGCTACACCTTC. Translation: CATQLLAGRYGYTF.

The rearrangement links TRBV10-3 to TRBJ2-3; D unresolved. The length of the CDR3 is 11 residues. CDR1 is ENHRY, CDR2 SYGVKD, per germline. The V and J ends lost 6 bases and 3 bases respectively, with 4 bases between them. The CDR3 DNA reads as TGTGCCATCAGCGTAACAGATACGCAGTATTTT. Its translation is CAISVTDTQYF.

The chain joins TRBV19 to TRBJ1-5, with 8 positions matching TRBD1. CDR1 and CDR2 (germline): LNHDA, SQIVND (reference sequence). CDR3 length equals 15 residues. The ends lost 1 base at V and 6 bases at J; junction bases unmatched: 5. The CDR3 loop reads CASSIGQGRTQPQHF. The CDR3, as DNA: TGTGCCAGTAGTATAGGACAGGGGAGGACTCAGCCCCAGCATTTT. The full variable domain, with the rest looked up from reference TRBV19 and TRBJ1-5, is DGGITQSPKYLFRKEGQNVTLSCEQNLNHDAMYWYRQDPGQGLRLIYYSQIVNDFQKGDIAEGYSVSREKKESFPLTVTSAQKNPTAFYLCASSIGQGRTQPQHFGDGTRLSIL.

The rearrangement links TRBV19 to TRBJ2-7; D is ambiguous. The CDR3 spans 10 residues. Per germline, CDR1 LNHDA and CDR2 SQIVND (reference sequence). Trimming removed 1 base at V and 13 bases at J, with 8 bases between. CDR3 DNA: TGTGCCAGTAGTATAGGCACCACTTACTTC. Translated, it gives CASSIGTTYF.

V and J are TRBV19 and TRBJ1-2, with D possibly matching TRBD1 (5 bases). Germline CDR1 LNHDA, CDR2 SQIVND (reference sequence). Trimming stripped 1 base from V and 8 bases from J, with 14 bases between. The CDR3 is 14 residues long. CDR3: CASSIGWQGLGYTF. Written as DNA, the CDR3 is TGTGCCAGTAGTATAGGGTGGCAGGGCCTGGGCTACACCTTC.

This sequence joins TRBV7-9 and TRBJ2-7; 7 positions agree with TRBD1. This CDR3 is built from 15 residues. The germline V gene encodes CDR1 SEHNR and CDR2 FQNEAQ (reference sequence). The trim removed 5 bases at V and 3 bases at J, leaving 10 bases unmatched. CDR3 coding DNA: TGTGCCAGCAGCAGTAGACAGGGTGTCAACTACGAGCAGTACTTC. Protein: CASSSRQGVNYEQYF.

The rearrangement links TRBV20-1 to TRBJ2-3; no reliable D call. V was cut by 6 bases and J by 14 bases, with 18 bases left in between. The CDR3 has 11 residues. Germline CDR1 reads DFQATT; CDR2 reads SNEGSKA (reference sequence). DNA for the CDR3: TGCAGTGCCGTTGAGGCGGCCCTAGTGTATTTT. Translated: CSAVEAALVYF.

Here the CDR3 reads CSVVDRVHTEAFF. The CDR3 DNA is TGCAGCGTTGTAGACAGGGTTCACACTGAAGCTTTCTTT. This rearrangement joins TRBV29-1 to TRBJ1-1, with 7 bases aligning to TRBD1. The CDR3 contains 13 residues. V trimming: 4 bases; J trimming: 3 bases; junction bases outside the gene matches: 5. Germline V gene data show CDR1 as SQVTM and CDR2 as ANQGSEA.

The rearrangement joins TRBV6-5 to TRBJ1-6, with D perhaps TRBD1 (6 bases). The germline V gene has CDR1 MNHEY and CDR2 SVGAGI. The V and J ends lost 6 bases and 6 bases respectively, with 15 bases between them. This CDR3 is 15 amino acids long. In DNA form, the CDR3 reads TGTGCCAGCAGACGGACAGCATGGGGTAATTCACCCCTCCACTTT. It specifies CASRRTAWGNSPLHF.

The chain uses TRBV25-1 and TRBJ1-2; 10 positions agree with TRBD1. CDR1 and CDR2 from the germline V gene are MGHDK and SYGVNS. V shed 1 base and J 7 bases; nucleotides not matched to a gene: 9. The length of the CDR3 is 16 residues. This CDR3 reads CASSESFGDRGGGYTF. The CDR3 DNA reads TGTGCCAGCAGTGAATCTTTCGGGGACAGGGGTGGTGGCTACACCTTC.

The chain combines TRBV7-2 with TRBJ2-1, with D possibly matching TRBD1 (6 bases). Per the germline V gene, CDR1 is SGHTA and CDR2 is FQGNSA. The CDR3 has 15 amino acids. V dropped 7 bases and J dropped 2 bases, with 15 bases sitting between them. CDR3 nucleotide sequence: TGTGCCAGCACCTCGGAAGGACAGACCTACAATGAGCAGTTCTTC. It encodes CASTSEGQTYNEQFF.

The rearrangement uses TRBV7-3 and TRBJ2-5, with 15 bases fitting TRBD2. The CDR3 has 16 amino acids. V lost 5 bases, J lost 5 bases, and 6 bases stayed unmatched. Per the germline V gene, CDR1 is SGHTA and CDR2 is FQGTGA. The CDR3 nucleotides read TGTGCCAGCAGCGCGGGACTAGCGGGGGGCCCCGAGACCCAGTACTTC. Encoded protein: CASSAGLAGGPETQYF.

This sequence joins TRBV5-6 and TRBJ1-1; D is undetermined. Trimming took off 1 base at V and 4 bases at J, with 20 bases between the two ends. Looked up from germline, CDR1 is SGHDT and CDR2 is YYEEEE. The CDR3 loop spans 17 amino acids. The CDR3 coding sequence is TGTGCCAGCAGCTTGATGTCTTTGAGAAGAAGTTTCACTGAAGCTTTCTTT. Protein product: CASSLMSLRRSFTEAFF.

Only one count was recorded for this clone. The chain is built from TRBV3-1 (or the pseudogene TRBV3-2) and TRBJ1-4; 7 bases match TRBD1. V lost 6 bases, J lost 5 bases, and 0 bases stayed unmatched. This CDR3 is 12 amino acids long. The V gene's germline CDR1 is LGHDT and CDR2 YNNKEL (reference sequence). The CDR3 loop reads CASRQGNEKLFF. CDR3 bases: TGTGCCAGCAGACAGGGGAATGAAAAACTGTTTTTT.

The rearrangement joins TRBV25-1 to TRBJ1-6; unclear D gene. V lost 1 base to trimming and J lost 9 bases, with 13 bases between them. This CDR3 has 15 amino acids. Germline V gene data show CDR1 as MGHDK and CDR2 as SYGVNS. The CDR3 reads CASSESRGLSSPLHF. The CDR3 DNA is TGTGCCAGCAGTGAATCGCGGGGATTGAGTTCACCCCTCCACTTT.

The V and J genes are TRBV7-9 and TRBJ1-4, with D perhaps TRBD1 (5 bases). The CDR3 has 15 residues. With 3 bases removed from V and 7 bases from J, the gap between germline ends came to 15 bases. From germline, CDR1 is SEHNR and CDR2 FQNEAQ (reference sequence). The CDR3 DNA follows: TGTGCCAGCAGCTTGAGCGGGGCGCAGGGTGAAAAACTGTTTTTT. Its protein is CASSLSGAQGEKLFF. The whole variable domain, filled in from reference TRBV7-9 and TRBJ1-4, reads DTGVSQNPRHKITKRGQNVTFRCDPISEHNRLYWYRQTLGQGPEFLTYFQNEAQLEKSRLLSDRFSAERPKGSFSTLEIQRTEQGDSAMYLCASSLSGAQGEKLFFGSGTQLSVL.